What follows are 18 T cell receptor beta chains derived from one specimen sequenced in a study of T and B cells in COVID-19 patients. BIOMED2 TRB-A/B primer pools were used in multiplex TRB PCR. TCRdb called the multiplex PCR reads again in MiXCR, with one record for every CDR3 protein. The sample shows over 8,000 distinct CDR3 sequences, about a third of them seen only once. TRB was amplified from around 250-500 ng of blood genomic DNA. Sequencing was done on a sample of blood. All receptors derive from a human donor with active COVID-19.

The chain couples TRBV6-5 to TRBJ2-3; 15 bases match TRBD2. The CDR3 extends over 16 amino acids. Germline CDR1 and CDR2: MNHEY and SVGAGI. The junction had 0 bases not matched to a gene; V was cut back by 5 bases and J by 0 bases. The CDR3 nucleotides are TGTGCCAGCAGTGGACTAGCGGGAGGGAGCACAGATACGCAGTATTTT. This translates into CASSGLAGGSTDTQYF.

Notes on this clonotype: A single base separates this from a much larger clone, so it may be a read error. The conserved final phenylalanine or tryptophan is absent from the CDR3, which likely points to a read error. The V call is TRBV27, the J call TRBJ2-5; TRBD1 matches at 8 bases. CDR3 length: 13 residues. Germline loops: CDR1 MNHEY, CDR2 SMNVEV (reference sequence). After removal of 5 bases from V and 5 bases from J, the junction contained 4 bases not matched to a gene. The CDR3 bases are TGTGCCAGCAGTAGCCAGGGGGCTGAGACCCAGTACCTC. It yields the protein CASSSQGAETQYL.

The chain uses TRBV12-3 or TRBV12-4 and TRBJ1-1; TRBD1 matches at 8 bases. The J segment lost 5 bases and the V segment lost 6 bases, leaving 5 bases of the junction unmatched. The CDR3 covers 13 residues. The CDR3: CASSQGAGTEAFF. The CDR3 region has the DNA TGTGCCAGCAGCCAGGGGGCAGGAACTGAAGCTTTCTTT.

By share, this clonotype counts as medium-sized (0.01 to 0.1%). The chain employs TRBV19 and TRBJ2-7; the match to TRBD1 covers 7 bases. J lost 3 bases, V lost 6 bases, and 5 bases had no gene match. The CDR3 is made up of 13 amino acids. CDR1 LNHDA and CDR2 SQIVND come from the germline V gene (reference sequence). The CDR3 nucleotides are TGTGCCAGTAGCAGGGACAGCAGCTACGAGCAGTACTTC. Translating gives CASSRDSSYEQYF.

Within the sample, this clonotype is medium-sized. The chain combines TRBV11-3 with TRBJ2-1; 9 bases map to TRBD2. Trimming removed 4 bases from V and 9 bases from J; junction bases left unmatched: 16. The germline V gene encodes CDR1 SGHNT and CDR2 YENEEA. CDR3 length equals 17 residues. The CDR3 spells CASSSPSASGIRLEQFF. The CDR3 DNA sequence: TGTGCCAGCAGCTCCCCTTCGGCTAGCGGGATTCGGCTTGAGCAGTTCTTC.

V is TRBV10-3 and J is TRBJ2-1; TRBD2 agrees at 8 bases. CDR1 and CDR2 from the germline V gene are ENHRY and SYGVKD. V lost 2 bases to trimming and J lost 6 bases; unmatched junction nucleotides: 3. The length of the CDR3 is 14 residues. CDR3 sequence reads: CAISEREGGNEQFF. CDR3 coding DNA: TGTGCCATCAGTGAGCGGGAGGGAGGCAATGAGCAGTTCTTC.

This chain connects TRBV5-4 to TRBJ2-7; 8 bases fit TRBD1. Losses at the gene ends were 4 bases for V and 4 bases for J; bases not matched to a gene: 13. CDR3 length equals 16 residues. Germline V gene data show CDR1 as SGHNT and CDR2 as YYREEE (reference sequence). The CDR3 nucleotides are TGTGCCAGCAGCCCCGCCAGAGCAGGGGGCTCATACGAGCAGTACTTC. The encoded protein is CASSPARAGGSYEQYF.

This clonotype has a handful of counts. This chain links TRBV19 with TRBJ2-1; TRBD2 matches at 13 bases. CDR3 length: 16 amino acids. Germline CDR1 LNHDA, CDR2 SQIVND (reference sequence). The J segment lost 2 bases and the V segment lost 6 bases, leaving 4 bases of the junction unmatched. The CDR3 is CASRSGLAGTYNEQFF. The CDR3 DNA sequence: TGTGCCAGTAGATCGGGACTAGCGGGAACCTACAATGAGCAGTTCTTC.

The chain couples TRBV5-1 to TRBJ2-3; D could derive from TRBD1 or TRBD2 (6 bases each). In germline, CDR1 is SGHRS, CDR2 YFSETQ. Trimming took off 0 bases at V and 0 bases at J, with 8 bases between the two ends. This CDR3 spans 15 amino acids. CDR3 bases: TGCGCCAGCAGCTTGGGGGGGGCCAGCACAGATACGCAGTATTTT. It encodes CASSLGGASTDTQYF. Based on the CDR3 plus reference TRBV5-1 and TRBJ2-3, the full variable domain is KAGVTQTPRYLIKTRGQQVTLSCSPISGHRSVSWYQQTPGQGLQFLFEYFSETQRNKGNFPGRFSGRQFSNSRSEMNVSTLELGDSALYLCASSLGGASTDTQYFGPGTRLTVL.

This clonotype was observed a few times. This chain links TRBV6-5 with TRBJ2-6; D perhaps matches TRBD2 (5 bases). Germline V CDR1 and CDR2: MNHEY, SVGAGI. This CDR3 region has 20 residues. Trimming removed 2 bases at V and 0 bases at J, with 20 bases between. The CDR3 protein is CASSYLSTGSRNSGANVLTF. The CDR3 DNA follows: TGTGCCAGCAGTTACCTCAGCACGGGATCCCGAAACTCTGGGGCCAACGTCCTGACTTTC.

This chain links TRBV6-2 or TRBV6-3 with TRBJ1-1; maybe TRBD1 (6 bases). Germline lookup yields CDR1 MNHEY and CDR2 SVGEGT. The CDR3 is made up of 14 amino acids. V lost 5 bases and J lost 3, with 13 bases in between. The CDR3: CASSRRGADTEAFF. DNA for the CDR3: TGTGCCAGCAGTCGCCGGGGGGCGGACACTGAAGCTTTCTTT.

This CDR3 is CASSQPQGRGYTF. DNA of the CDR3: TGTGCCAGCAGCCAGCCACAGGGCCGTGGCTACACCTTC. This chain links TRBV6-5 with TRBJ1-2; D may be TRBD1 (6 bases). CDR1 and CDR2 from the germline V gene are MNHEY and SVGAGI. The length of the CDR3 is 13 residues. V was cut by 6 bases and J by 7 bases, with 15 bases left in between.

This clonotype has just a few counts. The CDR3 loop is CASSFEGAGEKLFF. The CDR3 DNA follows: TGTGCCAGCAGTTTTGAGGGGGCCGGGGAAAAACTGTTTTTT. The chain is built from TRBV27 and TRBJ1-4; 7 bases map to TRBD1. The V gene's germline CDR1 is MNHEY and CDR2 SMNVEV (reference sequence). The CDR3 spans 14 residues. J was trimmed by 8 bases and V by 3 bases; bases with no gene match: 6.

Only a few counts were recorded for this clonotype. This chain joins TRBV11-1 and TRBJ2-5; weak D call: TRBD1 (6 bases). Between the trimmed V and J ends, which lost 4 bases and 2 bases, there was a span of 20 bases. The germline V gene has CDR1 SGHAT and CDR2 FQDESV (reference sequence). The CDR3 is 17 residues long. CDR3: CASSWGRDTHPQETQYF. The CDR3 DNA sequence: TGTGCCAGCAGCTGGGGCCGGGACACTCACCCTCAAGAGACCCAGTACTTC.

The rearrangement links TRBV27 to TRBJ2-1, with 7 bases aligning to TRBD2. Trimming cost V 6 bases and J 9 bases; bases outside gene matches: 8. CDR1 and CDR2 (germline): MNHEY, SMNVEV (reference sequence). This CDR3 region has 13 residues. The CDR3: CASSLPGGVEQFF. The CDR3 DNA reads as TGTGCCAGCAGCCTCCCTGGGGGGGTTGAGCAGTTCTTC.

This chain uses TRBV6-1 with TRBJ1-2, with a weak D call TRBD1 (5 bases). Germline V gene lookup returns CDR1 MNHNS and CDR2 SASEGT. The CDR3 consists of 13 residues. V was clipped by 7 bases and J by 5 bases, with 14 bases between them. In nucleotides, the CDR3 is TGTGCCAGCACCGACAGAGGGCTATATGGCTACACCTTC. Translation: CASTDRGLYGYTF.

This clonotype is deemed medium-sized. In DNA, the CDR3 is TGCAGCGTTGTAGACAGGGATACCTACGAGCAGTACTTC. It codes for CSVVDRDTYEQYF. V gene TRBV29-1 combines with J gene TRBJ2-7; 7 positions match TRBD1. This CDR3 comprises 13 residues. The germline V gene has CDR1 SQVTM and CDR2 ANQGSEA. V gave up 4 bases and J gave up 2 bases; unmatched junction bases: 5.

The chain recombines TRBV6-2 or TRBV6-3 with TRBJ2-5; D tentatively reads TRBD1 or TRBD2 (6 bases each). Germline assignment: CDR1 MNHEY and CDR2 SVGEGT. V lost 7 bases and J lost 9, with 12 bases in between. The CDR3 loop spans 11 amino acids. The CDR3 sequence is CASTLRGPQYF. The DNA of the CDR3 is TGTGCCAGCACCCTCCGGGGGCCCCAGTACTTC.